A single sample is the source of the 31 T cell receptor beta chains below, sequenced in a study of T cells in Graves' hyperthyroidism and ophthalmopathy. Template material for amplifying TCR beta CDR3 regions consisted of RNA transcripts. HTBI primers drove first-round RT-PCR of the TCR CDR3. In TCRdb, the multiplex PCR reads were re-called with MiXCR into one record per CDR3 protein. This table has around 450,000 distinct CDR3 sequences, roughly 13% appearing once. The material sequenced was blood. All receptors derive from a woman under 30 with Graves' hyperthyroidism.

This clonotype was seen at least ten times. The rearrangement joins TRBV5-6 to TRBJ2-2; the match to TRBD2 covers 10 bases. Looked up from germline, CDR1 is SGHDT and CDR2 is YYEEEE. CDR3 length equals 16 residues. Trimming cost V 4 bases and J 7 bases; bases outside gene matches: 10. CDR3 nucleotide sequence: TGTGCCAGCAGCGTACTAGCGGGATCTCAGGTCGGGGAGCTGTTTTTT. It specifies CASSVLAGSQVGELFF.

This clonotype was detected a few times. The chain employs TRBV20-1 and TRBJ2-7; no definite D call. Germline assignment: CDR1 DFQATT and CDR2 SNEGSKA (reference sequence). V was pared by 0 bases and J by 2 bases, with 20 bases between. The CDR3 spans 17 residues. The CDR3 coding sequence is TGCAGTGCTAGAGATTTTGTTTCGGGCAATCCCACCTACGAGCAGTACTTC. Its translation is CSARDFVSGNPTYEQYF.

In its sample, this clonotype was seen many times. J is TRBJ1-2 and V is TRBV3-1, with 9 nucleotides matching TRBD1. Trimming removed 5 bases from V and 4 bases from J; junction bases left unmatched: 5. Germline V gene data show CDR1 as LGHDT and CDR2 as YNNKEL (reference sequence). This CDR3 comprises 14 residues. CDR3 protein: CASSFGQGTYGYTF. CDR3 in DNA: TGTGCCAGCAGCTTCGGACAGGGGACCTATGGCTACACCTTC.

There are many counts of this clonotype. CDR3 bases: TGTGCCAGCAGTTACTACCCCCGGGACAGCGAAGCTTTCTTT. Protein: CASSYYPRDSEAFF. The gene calls are TRBV6-1 and TRBJ1-1; 7 bases agree with TRBD1. The germline CDR1 and CDR2 sequences are MNHNS and SASEGT. CDR3 length equals 14 residues. Unmatched junction bases numbered 11, after V lost 5 bases and J lost 8 bases.

A few counts support this clonotype. The V and J genes are TRBV4-3 and TRBJ2-2, with D perhaps TRBD1 (5 bases). Germline assignment: CDR1 LGHNA and CDR2 YSLEER. Trimming took off 0 bases at V and 9 bases at J, with 8 bases between the two ends. The CDR3 is made up of 13 amino acids. CDR3 in amino acids: CASSQDRGRELFF. CDR3 nucleotide sequence: TGCGCCAGCAGCCAAGATAGGGGCCGGGAGCTGTTTTTT.

This clonotype showed up many times. This chain links TRBV2 with TRBJ1-1; 7 bases align to TRBD1. The CDR3 is made up of 14 amino acids. The trim removed 5 bases at V and 0 bases at J, leaving 3 bases unmatched. Germline CDR1 and CDR2: SNHLY and FYNNEI. CDR3 protein: CASSRQGMNTEAFF. CDR3 nucleotide sequence: TGTGCCAGCAGTAGACAGGGTATGAACACTGAAGCTTTCTTT.

In its sample, this clonotype was seen many times. The chain uses TRBV7-9 and TRBJ2-5; no reliable D call. Germline V lookup: CDR1 SEHNR, CDR2 FQNEAQ (reference sequence). Trimming cost V 0 bases and J 4 bases, with 12 bases left between them. This CDR3 has 15 amino acids. The CDR3 nucleotides read TGTGCCAGCAGCTTAGCCATGTCTCCTCTAGAGACCCAGTACTTC. As protein: CASSLAMSPLETQYF. The full variable domain, its missing parts supplied by reference TRBV7-9 and TRBJ2-5, is DTGVSQNPRHKITKRGQNVTFRCDPISEHNRLYWYRQTLGQGPEFLTYFQNEAQLEKSRLLSDRFSAERPKGSFSTLEIQRTEQGDSAMYLCASSLAMSPLETQYFGPGTRLLVL.

This clonotype was seen at least ten times. The V and J genes are TRBV7-2 and TRBJ2-7; D gene ambiguous. This CDR3 is built from 12 residues. Germline CDR1 is SGHTA and CDR2 is FQGNSA. Trimming stripped 5 bases from V and 6 bases from J, with 11 bases between. CDR3: CASSPSVGEQYF. In DNA form, the CDR3 reads TGTGCCAGCAGCCCCTCGGTGGGCGAGCAGTACTTC.

This clonotype was picked up many times. J is TRBJ2-1 and V is TRBV10-3, with 7 nucleotides matching TRBD2. Germline CDR1 and CDR2: ENHRY and SYGVKD. J lost 8 bases, V lost 8 bases, and 6 bases had no gene match. CDR3 size: 12 residues. The CDR3 here is CAIGGDIYEQFF. CDR3 in DNA: TGTGCCATCGGGGGGGATATTTATGAGCAGTTCTTC.

This clonotype appeared a few times. The chain uses TRBV6-1 and TRBJ2-7, with 7 bases matching TRBD1. The germline CDR1 and CDR2 sequences are MNHNS and SASEGT. The CDR3 sequence is 14 residues long. J gave up 2 bases and V 8 bases, and 9 bases lay outside the gene matches. The CDR3 nucleotides are TGTGCCAGCGGGGAGTACAGGGGAACCTACGAGCAGTACTTC. Translated, it gives CASGEYRGTYEQYF.

This clonotype was observed a few times. This chain links TRBV6-5 with TRBJ1-4; 9 bases align to TRBD1. Germline assignment: CDR1 MNHEY and CDR2 SVGAGI. Germline trimming cut 2 bases from V and 6 bases from J; bases unmatched to any gene: 4. The CDR3 covers 15 residues. The CDR3: CASSYAGTGYEKLFF. The CDR3 DNA sequence: TGTGCCAGCAGTTACGCCGGGACAGGGTATGAAAAACTGTTTTTT.

The CDR3 sequence: CASSVDSGGLAFF. CDR3 bases: TGTGCCAGCAGTGTAGACTCAGGGGGCTTGGCTTTCTTT. The V gene is TRBV6-1, the J gene TRBJ1-1, with TRBD1 identical over 8 bases. Trimming at V came to 4 bases and at J to 11 bases, leaving 9 bases not matched to a gene. This CDR3 has 13 amino acids. Germline values: CDR1 MNHNS, CDR2 SASEGT.

This clonotype was seen once. With a much larger clone just one base away, this may be a read error. The chain joins TRBV11-1 to TRBJ2-1, with D tentatively TRBD1 or TRBD2 (6 bases each). The germline CDR1 and CDR2 sequences are SGHAT and FQDESV (reference sequence). Trimming cost V 4 bases and J 12 bases, with 34 bases left between them. The CDR3 is made up of 19 amino acids. For the CDR3, the DNA is TGTGCCAGCAGCTCGCCCGGGCGACCGGGGGCTTTCCCAATTGGGGGGCAGTTCTTC. This encodes CASSSPGRPGAFPIGGQFF.

This clonotype occurred many times. The chain combines TRBV27 with TRBJ2-3; D is unresolved. V lost 5 bases and J 6 bases, leaving 15 bases between the germline ends. This CDR3 is 14 amino acids long. Germline V lookup: CDR1 MNHEY, CDR2 SMNVEV (reference sequence). The CDR3 DNA reads TGTGCCAGCAGTCGCCTCGGAGCCTGGGATACGCAGTATTTT. Amino acids: CASSRLGAWDTQYF.

This clonotype was detected many times. This chain joins TRBV7-3 and TRBJ2-1, with a weak D call TRBD1 (7 bases). Looked up from germline, CDR1 is SGHTA and CDR2 is FQGTGA. The V end lost 5 bases, the J end lost 1 base, and 15 bases lay between the germline ends. CDR3 size: 16 residues. CDR3 sequence (DNA): TGTGCCAGCAGCCAAGACAGGGACTTATCCTACAATGAGCAGTTCTTC. Its translation is CASSQDRDLSYNEQFF.

This clonotype was observed many times. The chain is built from TRBV9 and TRBJ2-5; D uncertain. V lost 0 bases and J lost 1, with 10 bases in between. This CDR3 comprises 15 residues. The V gene's germline CDR1 is SGDLS and CDR2 YYNGEE. CDR3 protein: CASSVGAQSQETQYF. The DNA of the CDR3 is TGTGCCAGCAGCGTAGGAGCACAGAGCCAAGAGACCCAGTACTTC.

This clonotype occurred many times. The genes are TRBV18 and TRBJ1-2; D is undetermined. CDR3 length equals 15 residues. V was clipped by 2 bases and J by 0 bases, with 10 bases between them. Germline V CDR1 and CDR2: KGHSH, LQKENI. The CDR3 loop reads CASSPVDTPNYGYTF. The CDR3 nucleotides read TGTGCCAGCTCACCAGTCGACACCCCTAACTATGGCTACACCTTC.

This clonotype showed up many times. This chain connects TRBV13 to TRBJ1-2; D not resolved. Trimming took 1 base from V and 0 from J, leaving 6 bases between them. Germline loops: CDR1 PRHDT, CDR2 FYEKMQ (reference sequence). The CDR3 covers 14 residues. The CDR3 DNA reads TGTGCCAGCAGCTTAGCCTCTGCTAACTATGGCTACACCTTC. Translation: CASSLASANYGYTF.

There are many counts of this clonotype. V gene TRBV30 combines with J gene TRBJ2-3; TRBD1 is a possible D gene (6 bases). Trimming removed 2 bases at V and 3 bases at J, with 9 bases between. The CDR3 length is 13 residues. The germline V gene encodes CDR1 GTSNPN and CDR2 SVGIG (reference sequence). CDR3 sequence: CAWSYQGTDTQYF. CDR3 sequence (DNA): TGTGCCTGGAGTTACCAGGGGACAGATACGCAGTATTTT.

V gene TRBV7-9 combines with J gene TRBJ1-3; TRBD1 is a possible D gene (5 bases). This CDR3 is built from 21 residues. The V and J ends lost 1 base and 2 bases respectively, with 27 bases between them. Germline-derived CDR1 and CDR2 are SEHNR and FQNEAQ (reference sequence). The CDR3 spells CASSLEGLFWAGSRPGNTIYF. CDR3 coding DNA: TGTGCCAGCAGCTTAGAGGGGTTATTTTGGGCAGGATCGAGGCCTGGAAACACCATATATTTT. Full variable domain (outside the CDR3, taken from reference TRBV7-9 and TRBJ1-3): DTGVSQNPRHKITKRGQNVTFRCDPISEHNRLYWYRQTLGQGPEFLTYFQNEAQLEKSRLLSDRFSAERPKGSFSTLEIQRTEQGDSAMYLCASSLEGLFWAGSRPGNTIYFGEGSWLTVV.

The chain has TRBV19 and TRBJ2-3; D not resolved. The germline V and J ends were trimmed by 5 bases and 0 bases, with 9 bases remaining between them. This CDR3 contains 14 residues. Germline V CDR1 and CDR2: LNHDA, SQIVND (reference sequence). CDR3 in DNA: TGTGCCAGTAGTCCGAAGAGTAGCACAGATACGCAGTATTTT. This gives the protein CASSPKSSTDTQYF.

This clonotype was observed many times. This chain uses TRBV28 with TRBJ1-1, with 9 bases identical to TRBD1. CDR1 is MDHEN, CDR2 SYDVKM, per germline. V dropped 6 bases and J dropped 5; count of bases not matched to a gene: 13. The CDR3 runs 16 residues. In DNA form, the CDR3 reads TGTGCCAGCAGGCTTACTAGGGGACAGGGTGGGACTGAAGCTTTCTTT. Its protein product is CASRLTRGQGGTEAFF.

The table lists this clonotype with many counts. V and J are TRBV20-1 and TRBJ2-3, with no clear D. CDR3 length: 14 amino acids. Germline loops: CDR1 DFQATT, CDR2 SNEGSKA (reference sequence). Deletions cut 0 bases from V and 0 bases from J, with 7 bases between. The CDR3 DNA follows: TGCAGTGCTAGAGATGGCAGGAGCACAGATACGCAGTATTTT. Its protein product is CSARDGRSTDTQYF.

Comments on this clonotype: Given a much more abundant clone one base away, this may be a read error. CDR3 nucleotides: TGTGCCAACAGCTTAAACTCCGGGGAGCTGTTTTTT. As protein: CANSLNSGELFF. The rearrangement links TRBV11-2 to TRBJ2-2, with D unclear. Germline-derived CDR1 and CDR2 are SGHAT and FQNNGV. The CDR3 has 12 residues.

A word on this clonotype: Given a much more abundant clone one base away, this may be a read error. J is TRBJ2-1 and V is TRBV19; possible D gene TRBD2, 5 bases. Germline V lookup: CDR1 LNHDA, CDR2 SQIVND (reference sequence). CDR3 length: 17 residues. The CDR3 DNA reads as TGTGTCAGTACCCGGCCCTCACAGCGGACCTCCTACAATGAGCAGTTCTTC. It codes for CVSTRPSQRTSYNEQFF.

This clonotype was seen at least ten times. This chain uses TRBV2 with TRBJ2-7; D not resolved. The CDR3 runs to 12 residues. V gave up 3 bases and J gave up 2 bases, with 5 bases separating them. Germline V lookup: CDR1 SNHLY, CDR2 FYNNEI. CDR3 nucleotide sequence: TGTGCCAGCAGTGATTCCCCCTACGAGCAGTACTTC. Translation gives CASSDSPYEQYF.

This clonotype occurred many times. CDR3 in DNA: TGTGCCACCAGCAGAGATCTGGAGGAGATCACAGATACGCAGTATTTT. Translating gives CATSRDLEEITDTQYF. V is TRBV15 and J is TRBJ2-3; maybe TRBD2 (5 bases). The CDR3 consists of 16 residues. V was clipped by 0 bases and J by 2 bases, with 12 bases between them. CDR1 is LNHNV and CDR2 is YYDKDF in the germline V gene (reference sequence).

This clonotype was picked up many times. CDR3 amino acids: CASQSLGSGANVLTF. CDR3 nucleotides: TGTGCCAGCCAAAGTCTGGGCTCTGGGGCCAACGTCCTGACTTTC. This chain joins TRBV27 and TRBJ2-6; no firm D call. Trimming stripped 8 bases from V and 0 bases from J, with 11 bases between. The CDR3 contains 15 residues. Germline CDR1 and CDR2: MNHEY and SMNVEV (reference sequence).

On this clonotype: An end of the junction differs from the germline gene, which may be a read error. The chain has TRBV7-6 and TRBJ2-1; TRBD2 aligns across 9 bases. The CDR3 runs to 16 residues. Germline V gene lookup returns CDR1 SGHVS and CDR2 FNYEAQ. The CDR3 DNA follows: TGTGCTAGCAGTCCCACGGGCGGGAGGGATTACAATGAGCAGTTCTTC. Its translation: CASSPTGGRDYNEQFF.

The table lists this clonotype with many counts. V and J are TRBV28 and TRBJ1-5, with D perhaps TRBD1 (5 bases). The germline V gene has CDR1 MDHEN and CDR2 SYDVKM. The V end was cut by 5 bases, the J end by 6 bases, with 8 bases between. The CDR3 sequence is 12 residues long. The CDR3: CASSRGRQPQHF. For the CDR3, the DNA is TGTGCCAGCAGTCGGGGACGTCAGCCCCAGCATTTT.

The table lists this clonotype with a few counts. The rearrangement uses TRBV9 and TRBJ2-1; 12 bases are a match to TRBD2. Germline V gives CDR1 SGDLS, CDR2 YYNGEE. The V segment lost 1 base and the J segment 5 bases; nucleotides outside the gene matches: 13. The CDR3 runs to 19 residues. The CDR3 spells CASSVTLAGGPRFDNEQFF. The CDR3 nucleotides are TGTGCCAGCAGCGTAACCCTAGCGGGAGGGCCGCGATTTGACAATGAGCAGTTCTTC.